The 11 T cell receptor beta chains below come from one sample, sequenced in a study of cytomegalovirus exposure and HLA in healthy donors. PCR employed 60 Vbeta and 13 Jbeta primers. Data came from immunoSEQ multiplex PCR; TCRdb stores just in-frame clones and leaves some out. The data contain 200,000 to 250,000 clones, almost 70% of them singletons. The sequencing input was PBMCs. The receptors were sampled from a man between 35 and 55 years old in good health and CMV-seropositive.

This chain connects TRBV4-2 to TRBJ1-5, with D maybe TRBD1 (5 bases). The germline V and J ends were trimmed by 1 base and 4 bases, with 11 bases remaining between them. CDR1 LGHNA and CDR2 YNFKEQ come from the germline V gene. This CDR3 is 15 amino acids long. The CDR3 protein is CASSQVQQENQPQHF. CDR3 in DNA: TGTGCCAGCAGCCAAGTACAACAGGAGAATCAGCCCCAGCATTTT.

This clone has only one observation. J is TRBJ1-2 and V is TRBV4-1; possible D gene TRBD1, 5 bases. The CDR3 totals 14 residues. CDR1 is MGHRA, CDR2 YSYEKL, per germline. Trimming left V 4 bases short and J 7 bases short, with 16 bases between. The CDR3, as DNA: TGCGCCAGCAGCCTCTCCCGAGGGGAGGTTGGCTACACCTTC. Translation: CASSLSRGEVGYTF.

As to this clone: The same CDR3 can be traced to other DNA sequences in this sample. This rearrangement joins TRBV19 to TRBJ1-1; 8 bases line up with TRBD1. The CDR3 length is 14 residues. The V gene end was trimmed by 5 bases and the J gene end by 8 bases; junction bases not matched to a gene: 10. Looked up from germline, CDR1 is LNHDA and CDR2 is SQIVND (reference sequence). The CDR3 DNA sequence: TGTGCCAGTAGTCCGGACAGGGAGGCCACCGAAGCTTTCTTT. The encoded protein is CASSPDREATEAFF.

This clone was observed a handful of times. Its ends do not fully match the called genes, so a read error is possible. The chain carries TRBV7-9 and TRBJ1-1, with 12 bases that match TRBD1. The CDR3 spans 18 residues. The germline V gene has CDR1 SEHNR and CDR2 FQNEAQ (reference sequence). CDR3 region: CSSSGPGQGALWNTEAFF. As DNA, the CDR3 is TGTTCCAGCAGCGGCCCGGGACAGGGGGCCTTGTGGAACACTGAAGCTTTCTTT.

The V call is TRBV4-3, the J call TRBJ2-7; the match to TRBD2 covers 13 bases. There are 18 residues in the CDR3. The V gene end was trimmed by 3 bases and the J gene end by 0 bases; junction bases not matched to a gene: 8. Germline V lookup: CDR1 LGHNA, CDR2 YSLEER. The CDR3 loop is CASSHGLAGDASSYEQYF. DNA of the CDR3: TGCGCCAGCAGCCACGGACTAGCGGGGGATGCGAGCTCCTACGAGCAGTACTTC.

This chain uses TRBV27 with TRBJ2-5; D may be TRBD1 (6 bases). The end of the DNA aligns better with TRBJ2-7, so the J call may be wrong. The CDR3 runs 14 residues. Looked up from germline, CDR1 is MNHEY and CDR2 is SMNVEV (reference sequence). The CDR3 spells CASSFLQGEDEQYF. As DNA, the CDR3 is TGTGCCAGCAGTTTCCTACAGGGTGAGGACGAGCAGTACTTC.

A single count supports this clone. The V and J genes are TRBV6-1 and TRBJ2-7; TRBD2 matches at 9 bases. V gave up 6 bases and J gave up 4 bases; unmatched junction bases: 7. Germline V gene lookup returns CDR1 MNHNS and CDR2 SASEGT. This CDR3 spans 14 amino acids. CDR3 bases: TGTGCCAGCAGGCCTAGCGGGGAATTATACGAGCAGTACTTC. It encodes CASRPSGELYEQYF.

CDR3 DNA sequence: TGTGCCAGCAGTTACTCGGCCAGTTCTGGTGGCTACACCTTC. Its protein is CASSYSASSGGYTF. The V and J genes are TRBV6-6 and TRBJ1-2, with D unclear. Germline V gene data show CDR1 as MNHNY and CDR2 as SVGAGI (reference sequence). The CDR3 sequence is 14 residues long. V shed 0 bases and J shed 7 bases, with 12 bases lying between them.

The chain links TRBV21-1 to TRBJ2-3; no DNA check was done on the table's D call, TRBD1. TRBV21-1 is described as a pseudogene. This CDR3 has 20 amino acids. CDR3 region: CASSKDWGRARGGLTDTQYF. As DNA, the CDR3 is TGTGCCAGCAGCAAAGATTGGGGTAGGGCCCGTGGGGGCCTCACAGATACGCAGTATTTT.

This clone was observed a handful of times. This chain uses TRBV6-6 with TRBJ2-7, with a weak D call TRBD1 (5 bases). V lost 2 bases and J lost 4, with 12 bases in between. Germline V gene sequence: CDR1 MNHNY, CDR2 SVGAGI (reference sequence). The CDR3 totals 14 residues. As DNA, the CDR3 is TGTGCCAGCAGTTACACACCGACAGAATACGAGCAGTACTTC. Translating it yields CASSYTPTEYEQYF.

V and J are TRBV6-1 and TRBJ2-1; TRBD2 aligns across 13 bases. Germline trimming cut 7 bases from V and 8 bases from J; bases unmatched to any gene: 5. This CDR3 has 14 residues. CDR1 and CDR2 from the germline V gene are MNHNS and SASEGT. The CDR3: CASTGLAGPYEQFF. The DNA of the CDR3 is TGTGCCAGCACGGGACTAGCGGGGCCCTATGAGCAGTTCTTC.